Sequencing of this T cell receptor beta chain was carried out in a study of synovial regulatory T cells in juvenile arthritis. Study-wide context: One patient received methotrexate plus infliximab; one lacked treatment information.

Data came from immunoSEQ multiplex PCR; TCRdb stores just in-frame clones and leaves some out. This repertoire includes approximately 7,100 clones. Germline loops: CDR1 SGHRS, CDR2 YFSETQ. The CDR3 totals 12 residues. The record lacks a DNA sequence. This chain uses TRBV5-1 with TRBJ2-7; the D gene TCRdb calls, TRBD2, cannot be checked with no DNA. Sequencing was done on a sample of Treg cells from blood. Subset specified: remaining (HLA-DR-negative) circulating blood Treg cells. This TCR derives from a donor aged 2-35 years with juvenile idiopathic arthritis. This chain's CDR3 is CASSGGSYEQYF.